The 28 T cell receptor beta chains presented below share a single source sample, sequenced in a study of T cells in Graves' hyperthyroidism and ophthalmopathy. Template material for amplifying TCR beta CDR3 regions consisted of RNA transcripts. The primer set for the first-round RT-PCR of the TCR CDR3 was HTBI. TCRdb analysed the multiplex PCR reads with MiXCR anew, one entry per CDR3 protein. The table includes a few hundred thousand distinct CDR3 sequences, less than 20% detected once. Source material: blood. These receptors all come from a man younger than 30 with Graves' ophthalmopathy.

This clonotype was picked up a small number of times. The V call is TRBV20-1, the J call TRBJ2-2, with D hard to call. Per germline, CDR1 DFQATT and CDR2 SNEGSKA (reference sequence). The CDR3 is made up of 15 amino acids. V was pared by 2 bases and J by 4 bases, with 14 bases between. The CDR3 sequence: CSARPGRSSTGELFF. DNA for the CDR3: TGCAGTGCTAGACCCGGCAGGTCGAGCACCGGGGAGCTGTTTTTT.

This clonotype was detected many times. As DNA, the CDR3 is TGCAGTGCTAGAGCGGGGGGGCGGCAAGAGACCCAGTACTTC. Protein: CSARAGGRQETQYF. The chain carries TRBV20-1 and TRBJ2-5, with TRBD2 matching 8 bases. Unmatched junction bases numbered 3, after V lost 1 base and J lost 2 bases. The CDR3 totals 14 residues. Germline assignment: CDR1 DFQATT and CDR2 SNEGSKA (reference sequence).

This clonotype was observed many times. The rearrangement links TRBV20-1 to TRBJ2-5; D unclear. The CDR3 sequence is 10 residues long. In germline, CDR1 is DFQATT, CDR2 SNEGSKA (reference sequence). Trimming removed 6 bases from V and 3 bases from J, with 5 bases in between. This CDR3 is CSAPKETQYF. The CDR3, as DNA: TGCAGTGCCCCGAAAGAGACCCAGTACTTC.

This clonotype was counted many times. The chain uses TRBV5-1 and TRBJ2-7; no firm D call. The germline CDR1 and CDR2 sequences are SGHRS and YFSETQ. The ends were cut back, 2 bases at V and 2 bases at J, with 11 bases in the middle. The CDR3 has 14 amino acids. In nucleotides, the CDR3 is TGCGCCAGCAGCTTATCAGGTGCTACCTACGAGCAGTACTTC. Protein sequence: CASSLSGATYEQYF.

This clonotype has more than one count but fewer than ten. The genes are TRBV5-6 and TRBJ2-1; 9 bases are shared with TRBD1. Trimming at V came to 2 bases and at J to 6 bases, leaving 6 bases not matched to a gene. CDR1 and CDR2 (germline): SGHDT, YYEEEE. The CDR3 contains 15 residues. CDR3 loop: CASSLGTGYGNEQFF. DNA for the CDR3: TGTGCCAGCAGCTTAGGGACAGGGTATGGCAATGAGCAGTTCTTC.

This clonotype appeared a few times. V is TRBV12-3 or TRBV12-4 and J is TRBJ1-4, with TRBD1 matching over 8 bases. Trimming cost V 5 bases and J 6 bases; bases outside gene matches: 11. The CDR3 spans 16 residues. The DNA for the CDR3 is TGTGCCAGCAGTGAGAAAGGCAGGGGGCTGGATGAAAAACTGTTTTTT. It translates to CASSEKGRGLDEKLFF.

This clonotype was seen many times. V gene TRBV6-1 combines with J gene TRBJ1-2; unclear D gene. Trimming took 6 bases from V and 5 from J, leaving 16 bases between them. The CDR3 has 14 residues. CDR1 is MNHNS, CDR2 SASEGT, per germline. The CDR3 nucleotides are TGTGCCAGCAGGACCCCGTCGGGAGCATATGGCTACACCTTC. Translating it yields CASRTPSGAYGYTF.

At least ten counts were recorded for this clonotype. This chain uses TRBV12-3 or TRBV12-4 with TRBJ1-1, with D hard to call. V lost 8 bases and J lost 14, with 15 bases in between. The CDR3 totals 10 residues. CDR3 nucleotide sequence: TGTGCCAGCGGAGACGAGCTTAGGTTCTTT. Protein sequence: CASGDELRFF.

This clonotype was detected many times. The V and J genes are TRBV6-2 or TRBV6-3 and TRBJ2-3; 8 nucleotides match TRBD2. V lost 4 bases, J lost 5 bases, and 8 bases stayed unmatched. The CDR3 loop spans 15 amino acids. Germline CDR1 MNHEY, CDR2 SVGEGT. CDR3 bases: TGTGCCAGCAGTTCAATCGGGGGGGCGAGAGATACGCAGTATTTT. It codes for CASSSIGGARDTQYF.

This clonotype was detected many times. The chain couples TRBV2 to TRBJ1-1; no reliable D call. This CDR3 is 15 amino acids long. The V gene lost 3 bases and the J gene lost 5 bases, with 16 bases spanning the gap. CDR1 is SNHLY and CDR2 is FYNNEI in the germline V gene. This chain's CDR3 is CASSEAGRGGTEAFF. CDR3 in DNA: TGTGCCAGCAGTGAGGCGGGTCGGGGAGGGACTGAAGCTTTCTTT.

This chain connects TRBV10-3 to TRBJ2-7, with D possibly matching TRBD2 (5 bases). CDR3 length equals 15 residues. Germline-derived CDR1 and CDR2 are ENHRY and SYGVKD. V lost 2 bases, J lost 5 bases, and 16 bases lay in between. In nucleotides, the CDR3 is TGTGCCATCAGTGAGATAATAGGACTGGGCGACGAGCAGTACTTC. This encodes CAISEIIGLGDEQYF.

The chain has TRBV9 and TRBJ2-3, with D tentatively TRBD2 (6 bases). Trimming took 4 bases from V and 2 from J, leaving 17 bases between them. The CDR3 is 16 amino acids. Germline CDR1 SGDLS, CDR2 YYNGEE. CDR3 sequence reads: CASSLGTWGDTDTQYF. In DNA, the CDR3 is TGTGCCAGCAGCCTGGGGACTTGGGGGGACACAGATACGCAGTATTTT. Variable domain in full (rest from reference TRBV9 and TRBJ2-3): DSGVTQTPKHLITATGQRVTLRCSPRSGDLSVYWYQQSLDQGLQFLIQYYNGEERAKGNILERFSAQQFPDLHSELNLSSLELGDSALYFCASSLGTWGDTDTQYFGPGTRLTVL.

The sample holds many counts of this clonotype. V is TRBV3-1 and J is TRBJ1-4, with TRBD1 as a possible D gene (5 bases). This CDR3 has 15 residues. Germline V CDR1 and CDR2: LGHDT, YNNKEL (reference sequence). The germline V and J ends were trimmed by 0 bases and 4 bases, with 9 bases remaining between them. In DNA, the CDR3 is TGTGCCAGCAGCCAAGAATGGGGACTTAATGAAAAACTGTTTTTT. Translated, it gives CASSQEWGLNEKLFF.

Only a few counts were recorded for this clonotype. The V gene is TRBV11-3, the J gene TRBJ2-2; tentatively, D is TRBD2 (6 bases). Per germline, CDR1 SGHNT and CDR2 YENEEA. Trimming removed 3 bases from V and 6 bases from J, with 11 bases in between. There are 14 residues in the CDR3. Here the CDR3 reads CASSFRSGAGELFF. The CDR3 region has the DNA TGTGCCAGCAGCTTCCGCTCGGGGGCCGGGGAGCTGTTTTTT.

The genes are TRBV5-1 and TRBJ1-3; 7 bases align to TRBD1. V trimming: 9 bases; J trimming: 3 bases; junction bases outside the gene matches: 6. The CDR3 contains 13 residues. The germline CDR1 and CDR2 sequences are SGHRS and YFSETQ. The CDR3 region has the DNA TGCGCCACCTCGACAGGGTATGGAAACACCATATATTTT. Its translation: CATSTGYGNTIYF.

V is TRBV5-1 and J is TRBJ2-5; tentatively, D is TRBD1 or TRBD2 (5 bases each). The CDR3 extends over 14 amino acids. V lost 4 bases to trimming and J lost 4 bases, with 14 bases between them. Germline V lookup: CDR1 SGHRS, CDR2 YFSETQ. The CDR3 nucleotides are TGCGCCAGCAGCCCAGGGCAGGGAGTAGAGACCCAGTACTTC. This codes for CASSPGQGVETQYF. The variable domain in full, completed from reference TRBV5-1 and TRBJ2-5, reads KAGVTQTPRYLIKTRGQQVTLSCSPISGHRSVSWYQQTPGQGLQFLFEYFSETQRNKGNFPGRFSGRQFSNSRSEMNVSTLELGDSALYLCASSPGQGVETQYFGPGTRLLVL.

V is TRBV7-6 and J is TRBJ1-2; D is uncertain. This CDR3 spans 13 amino acids. V was pared by 2 bases and J by 6 bases, with 10 bases between. Looked up from germline, CDR1 is SGHVS and CDR2 is FNYEAQ. CDR3 DNA: TGTGCCAGCAGCTTATTCTCGGCTGATGGCTACACCTTC. Translating gives CASSLFSADGYTF. The variable domain in full, with the rest retrieved from reference TRBV7-6 and TRBJ1-2, is GAGVSQSPRYKVTKRGQDVALRCDPISGHVSLYWYRQALGQGPEFLTYFNYEAQQDKSGLPNDRFSAERPEGSISTLTIQRTEQRDSAMYRCASSLFSADGYTFGSGTRLTVV.

This clonotype was seen a handful of times. The genes are TRBV6-1 and TRBJ1-3; no reliable D call. This CDR3 has 14 amino acids. V was pared by 7 bases and J by 0 bases, with 10 bases between. Germline lookup yields CDR1 MNHNS and CDR2 SASEGT. The CDR3 DNA follows: TGTGCCAGCACAACAGCCAACTCTGGAAACACCATATATTTT. Its translation is CASTTANSGNTIYF.

This clonotype was seen a handful of times. The chain joins TRBV6-1 to TRBJ2-5; D not certain. Trimming shortened V by 6 bases and J by 4 bases, and 9 bases separated the two germline ends. The CDR3 runs 12 residues. Germline V gene lookup returns CDR1 MNHNS and CDR2 SASEGT. CDR3 in amino acids: CASSTDGETQYF. The CDR3 DNA reads as TGTGCCAGCAGCACGGACGGAGAGACCCAGTACTTC.

This clonotype was seen ten or more times. CDR3 nucleotides: TGTGCCAGCAGTTACTCGCGGCAGACAACTAACTATGGCTACACCTTC. Its protein is CASSYSRQTTNYGYTF. The chain links TRBV6-5 to TRBJ1-2; no clear D. V gave up 0 bases and J gave up 0 bases, with 11 bases separating them. From germline, CDR1 is MNHEY and CDR2 SVGAGI. This CDR3 comprises 16 residues.

The chain combines TRBV29-1 with TRBJ2-1, with D tentatively TRBD1 (6 bases). The germline gives CDR1 SQVTM, CDR2 ANQGSEA. This CDR3 spans 17 amino acids. Trimming removed 3 bases from V and 4 bases from J, with 22 bases in between. CDR3 coding DNA: TGCAGCGTTGATTCGGGCAGGGGATCCCTTGAGTACAATGAGCAGTTCTTC. Residues: CSVDSGRGSLEYNEQFF.

Points on this clonotype: Being one base from a much bigger clone, this may be a read error. The chain employs TRBV5-1 and TRBJ2-7; 10 bases align to TRBD1. The length of the CDR3 is 15 residues. Trimming at V came to 4 bases and at J to 3 bases, leaving 7 bases not matched to a gene. Germline CDR1 is SGHRS and CDR2 is YFSETQ. Here the CDR3 DNA reads TGCGCCAGCAGCCCCTCCCGGACAGGGGGCTACGAGCAGTACTTC. It translates to CASSPSRTGGYEQYF.

The genes are TRBV6-2 or TRBV6-3 and TRBJ2-5, with TRBD1 matching over 8 bases. This CDR3 region has 12 residues. J was trimmed by 5 bases and V by 6 bases; bases with no gene match: 2. The V gene's germline CDR1 is MNHEY and CDR2 SVGEGT. The CDR3 protein is CASRDREETQYF. CDR3 bases: TGTGCCAGCAGGGACAGGGAGGAGACCCAGTACTTC.

This clonotype came up many times. V gene TRBV20-1 combines with J gene TRBJ2-3; a possible D gene is TRBD1 (5 bases). The CDR3 has 15 amino acids. Germline V lookup: CDR1 DFQATT, CDR2 SNEGSKA (reference sequence). Trimming shortened V by 0 bases and J by 3 bases, and 13 bases separated the two germline ends. CDR3 sequence reads: CSARDRVIATDTQYF. CDR3 sequence (DNA): TGCAGTGCTAGAGACAGGGTTATTGCTACAGATACGCAGTATTTT.

This chain links TRBV20-1 with TRBJ1-6; a possible D gene is TRBD1 (5 bases). V was trimmed by 5 bases and J by 4 bases, leaving 15 bases between them. The germline CDR1 and CDR2 sequences are DFQATT and SNEGSKA (reference sequence). The CDR3 has 15 amino acids. The CDR3 sequence is CSALSPTEYNSPLHF. CDR3 sequence (DNA): TGCAGTGCTCTCTCCCCGACAGAGTATAATTCACCCCTCCACTTT.

There are many counts of this clonotype. The chain joins TRBV12-3 or TRBV12-4 to TRBJ1-1; 7 positions match TRBD1. The CDR3 contains 14 residues. Trimming cost V 4 bases and J 2 bases; bases outside gene matches: 4. The CDR3 DNA is TGTGCCAGCAGTTGGGACAGACGTAACACTGAAGCTTTCTTT. Amino acid sequence: CASSWDRRNTEAFF.

The chain uses TRBV2 and TRBJ1-2; possible D gene TRBD1, 5 bases. Germline V gene data show CDR1 as SNHLY and CDR2 as FYNNEI. V lost 11 bases and J lost 5, with 24 bases in between. This CDR3 region has 15 residues. DNA for the CDR3: TGTGCCCAGGAAACGGGGGGGACGGAATATTATGGCTACACCTTC. Translated: CAQETGGTEYYGYTF. Complete variable domain (other parts from reference TRBV2 and TRBJ1-2): EPEVTQTPSHQVTQMGQEVILRCVPISNHLYFYWYRQILGQKVEFLVSFYNNEISEKSEIFDDQFSVERPDGSNFTLKIRSTKLEDSAMYFCAQETGGTEYYGYTFGSGTRLTVV.

This clonotype was recorded many times. The rearrangement links TRBV25-1 to TRBJ2-5; D gene unclear. Trimming stripped 9 bases from V and 5 bases from J, with 25 bases between. This CDR3 contains 16 residues. Germline CDR1 MGHDK, CDR2 SYGVNS. The CDR3 DNA reads TGTGCCAGTACACTTACCGGTGGCTCGAGCGTGGAGACCCAGTACTTC. Its protein product is CASTLTGGSSVETQYF.